This TCR beta chain was recorded in a study of T cell repertoires in cytomegalovirus infection. This clonotype has only a few counts. V gave up 0 bases and J gave up 4 bases, with 13 bases separating them. The CDR3 totals 15 residues. CDR1 and CDR2 from the germline V gene are LGHDT and YNNKEL (reference sequence). TCRdb reprocessed the reads via MiXCR and lists one record per CDR3 protein. The sample lists fewer than 700,000 distinct CDR3 sequences, 20% to 25% seen once, with less than 10% in the top ten. The receptor was isolated from a human donor in good health (CMV status not recorded). Some clones in this sample may be carry-over from other donors' samples. The sequencing sample was made of CD8+ T cells from PBMCs. The chain carries TRBV3-1 and TRBJ2-7; TRBD1 might be the D (6 bases). CDR3 region: CASSQDRGIIYEQYF. In DNA form, the CDR3 reads TGTGCCAGCAGCCAAGATAGGGGGATAATTTACGAGCAGTACTTC.